The TCR beta chain under discussion was sequenced for a study of long-term antiretroviral therapy in people with HIV. CDR3 size: 11 residues. Germline CDR1 DFQATT, CDR2 SNEGSKA (reference sequence). Trimming removed 0 bases from V and 5 bases from J, with 4 bases in between. This clone appeared a single time. This was the immunoSEQ v3.0 assay at survey level. TCRdb's copy holds only in-frame clones and misses some; the assay was immunoSEQ multiplex PCR. The data show 35,000 to 40,000 clones, 82% seen once. Source: unsorted PBMCs, taken 0.3 years after starting antiretroviral therapy. The source is a young man with HIV. The chain combines TRBV20-1 with TRBJ2-5; D gene uncertain. The CDR3 nucleotides are TGCAGTGCTAGAGATTGGGAGACCCAGTACTTC. Protein: CSARDWETQYF.